Sequencing of this T cell receptor beta chain was carried out in a study of T cell responses to AZD1222 COVID-19 vaccine. Generated by immunoSEQ multiplex PCR, the TCRdb table keeps only in-frame clones and is missing some. The sample yields 46,000 or so clones, 60% to 85% seen once. Whole-study results and caveats: Clonal diversity was possibly underestimated; the donors were predominantly white British and more often female.

Trimming pared 10 bases from V and 8 bases from J, leaving 14 bases between. CDR1 is MGHDK and CDR2 is SYGVNS in the germline V gene. CDR3 length: 12 residues. This clone was detected only once. Its antigen remains unknown. The source is an adult in good health. The chain carries TRBV25-1 and TRBJ1-4, with D unclear. Specimen: peripheral blood, collected on day 0 of AZD1222 vaccination. CDR3 protein: CATSRGAEKLFF. CDR3 DNA sequence: TGTGCCACCTCCCGGGGTGCGGAAAAACTGTTTTTT.